Below, one TCR beta chain is given with its context. Primers included in the PCR were 60 Vbeta and 13 Jbeta primers. Produced via immunoSEQ multiplex PCR; TCRdb's table is partial and in-frame only. The repertoire holds approximately 210,000 clones, with 79% as singletons. These data come from a study of cytomegalovirus exposure and HLA in healthy donors. The receptor's source is a male donor in good health and CMV-seropositive. The source material was PBMCs.

CDR3 loop: CSVGRNEKLFF. In DNA, the CDR3 is TGCAGCGTTGGTCGGAATGAAAAACTGTTTTTT. The rearrangement joins TRBV29-1 to TRBJ1-4; D is uncertain. Germline lookup yields CDR1 SQVTM and CDR2 ANQGSEA. The CDR3 covers 11 residues. V lost 4 bases and J lost 5, with 5 bases in between.